This T cell receptor (beta chain) was observed in a study of cytomegalovirus exposure and HLA in healthy donors. This PCR relied on a set of 60 Vbeta primers and 13 Jbeta primers. Method: immunoSEQ multiplex PCR; TCRdb's copy keeps in-frame clones and lacks some. Its listing shows approximately 38,000 clones. This CDR3 comprises 13 residues. Germline CDR1 reads SQVTM; CDR2 reads ANQGSEA. The ends lost 4 bases at V and 5 bases at J; junction bases unmatched: 5. Study-level results: CMV serostatus stood as the only immune exposure information on hand.

Concerning this clone: Its antigen is currently unknown.

The source of this sequence is a man aged 30-40 years in good health and CMV-seronegative. The specimen sequenced was PBMCs. V and J are TRBV29-1 and TRBJ2-5, with TRBD1 matching 9 bases. This CDR3 is CSVVRGTGETQYF. The CDR3 DNA reads TGCAGCGTTGTACGCGGGACAGGGGAGACCCAGTACTTC.